This paragraph covers one TCR beta chain sequence. The data originate from a study of blood T cell repertoires in COVID-19. The assay was immunoSEQ multiplex PCR, and TCRdb's table has in-frame clones only and misses some. Here the sample spans 300,000 to 350,000 clones, roughly 88% being singletons. V shed 3 bases and J shed 1 base, with 14 bases lying between them. The CDR3 is made up of 16 amino acids. Germline assignment: CDR1 SGHNT and CDR2 YENEEA. This receptor was obtained from a young man who had recovered from COVID-19. The sequencing input was PBMCs or T cells enriched from blood (not recorded which). The chain recombines TRBV11-3 with TRBJ2-3, with a weak D call TRBD2 (7 bases). CDR3: CASSFRGAGGTDTQYF. The CDR3 DNA follows: TGTGCCAGCAGCTTTCGGGGGGCTGGCGGCACAGATACGCAGTATTTT.